This T cell receptor (beta chain) emerged from a study of T cell responses to AZD1222 COVID-19 vaccine. Study information: The study pooled second doses at about 4 or about 12 weeks.

Study conclusions and caveats: Baseline serology detected seropositivity in only six or seven AZD1222 recipients. Two AZD1222 doses significantly raised spike-specific TCR breadth and depth over controls.

CDR1 SGHRS and CDR2 YFSETQ come from the germline V gene. Trimming pared 1 base from V and 2 bases from J, leaving 10 bases between. The CDR3 contains 15 residues. Generated by immunoSEQ multiplex PCR, the TCRdb table keeps only in-frame clones and is missing some. The repertoire holds some 120,000 clones, 75% to 90% seen once, with roughly 1.5% in the top ten. For this clone: What it binds is unknown.

This receptor was identified in an adult in good health. J is TRBJ1-5 and V is TRBV5-1, with D hard to call. Sequences were derived from peripheral blood, sampled on day 0 of AZD1222 vaccination. The chain's CDR3 is CASSLYGEGNQPQHF. DNA of the CDR3: TGCGCCAGCAGCTTGTACGGGGAGGGCAATCAGCCCCAGCATTTT.